This T cell receptor beta chain was obtained from a study of CXCR3-negative and CXCR3-positive naive CD8 T cells. Study information: Each library gave roughly 1.6 +/- 0.3 million of about 140 million TRB reads.

Details on this clonotype: Its antigen is still unknown.

In germline, CDR1 is MDHEN, CDR2 SYDVKM. CDR3 length: 14 amino acids. Notes on the study in general: From TRB CDR3 properties, TCR strength was inferred; surface CD5 did not differ between naive subsets. Comparison of naive cells showed more hydrophobic TRB CDR3s in CXCR3-positive than in CXCR3-negative naive cells.

In preparing the TRB cDNA libraries, 5' RACE with UMI labels was used. TCRdb re-called the 5' RACE reads and catalogs CDR3 proteins one per entry, DNA excluded. The specimen's table records 80,000 to 100,000 distinct CDR3 sequences. This TCR came from a human donor in good health. Some clones in this sample may be carry-over from other donors' samples. This chain joins TRBV28 and TRBJ2-3; TCRdb designates TRBD1, a call that cannot be tested without DNA. The sample consisted of naive CXCR3+ CD8+ T cells from blood. Subset indicated: CD45RO-CCR7+CD27+CD95- naive CD8+ T cells expressing CXCR3 (TNR3+). The CDR3 loop is CASSLSVGGDTQYF.